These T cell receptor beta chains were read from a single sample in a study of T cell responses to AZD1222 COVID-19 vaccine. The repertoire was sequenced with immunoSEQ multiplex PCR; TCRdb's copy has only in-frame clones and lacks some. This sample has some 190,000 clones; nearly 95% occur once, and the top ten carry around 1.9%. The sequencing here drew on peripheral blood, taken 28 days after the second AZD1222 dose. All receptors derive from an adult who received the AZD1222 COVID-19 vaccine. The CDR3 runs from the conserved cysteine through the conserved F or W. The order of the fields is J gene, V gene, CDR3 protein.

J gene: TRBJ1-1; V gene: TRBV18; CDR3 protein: CASSPDLTVTEAFF
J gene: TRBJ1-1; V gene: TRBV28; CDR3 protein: CASRTGQGWTEAFF
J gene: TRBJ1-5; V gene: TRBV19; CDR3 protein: CASSIWQGYNQPQHF
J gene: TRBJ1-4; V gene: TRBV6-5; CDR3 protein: CASSPHDREKLFF
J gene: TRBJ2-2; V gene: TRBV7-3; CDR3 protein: CASSYPGSGELFF
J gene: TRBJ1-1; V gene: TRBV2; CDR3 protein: CASREGEGTEAFF
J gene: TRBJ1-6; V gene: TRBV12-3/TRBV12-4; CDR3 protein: CASSYTGLSPLHF
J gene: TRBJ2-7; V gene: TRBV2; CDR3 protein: CASSVGQGIYEQYF
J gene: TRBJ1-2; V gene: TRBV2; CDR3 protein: CASGTGTYGYTF
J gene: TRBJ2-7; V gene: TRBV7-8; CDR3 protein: CASSRGGIYEQYF
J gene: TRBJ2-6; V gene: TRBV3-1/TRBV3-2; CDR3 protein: CASSQWSGRAISGANVLTF
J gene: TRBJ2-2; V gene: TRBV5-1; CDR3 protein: CASSTDFTGELFF
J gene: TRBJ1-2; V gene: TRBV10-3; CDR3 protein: CAIRTPIQGGYGYTF
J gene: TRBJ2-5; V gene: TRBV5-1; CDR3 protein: CASSPGTVSGGIQETQYF
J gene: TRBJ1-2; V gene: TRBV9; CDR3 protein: CASSVGSGSGYTF
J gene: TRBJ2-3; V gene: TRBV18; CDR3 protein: CASPSDSRGDTQYF
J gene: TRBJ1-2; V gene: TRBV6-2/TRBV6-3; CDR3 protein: CASSFDRGYGYTF
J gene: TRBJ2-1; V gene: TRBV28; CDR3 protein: CASKGQLGNEQFF
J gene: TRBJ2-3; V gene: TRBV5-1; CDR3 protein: CASSFQSASTDTQYF
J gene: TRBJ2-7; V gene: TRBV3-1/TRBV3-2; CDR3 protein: CASSHKWGGGGSALEQYF
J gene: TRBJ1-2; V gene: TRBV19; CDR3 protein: CASRHRVYYGYTF
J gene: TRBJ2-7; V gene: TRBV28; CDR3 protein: CASSTGQSGRAYEQYF
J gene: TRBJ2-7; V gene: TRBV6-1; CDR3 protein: CASSEQGASYEQYF
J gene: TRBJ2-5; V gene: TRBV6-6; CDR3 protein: CASSYRDSRETQYF
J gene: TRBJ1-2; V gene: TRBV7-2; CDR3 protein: CASSLAVIYGYTF
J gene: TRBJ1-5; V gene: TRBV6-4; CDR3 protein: CASSPTGGEDQPQHF
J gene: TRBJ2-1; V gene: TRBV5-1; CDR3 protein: CASSFGREGPSEQFF
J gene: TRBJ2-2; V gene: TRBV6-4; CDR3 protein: CASRGGQTNTGELFF
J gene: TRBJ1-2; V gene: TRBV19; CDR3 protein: CASSIAAFGDYGYTF
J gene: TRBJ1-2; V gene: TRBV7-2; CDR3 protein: CASSANGHQQYTF
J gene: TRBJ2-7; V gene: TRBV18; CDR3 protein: CASSPGGTKRHEQYF
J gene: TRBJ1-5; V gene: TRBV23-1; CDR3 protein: CASSPLRQGAYSNQPQHF
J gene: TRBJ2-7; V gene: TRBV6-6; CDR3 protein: CASSDPGLAVLEQYF
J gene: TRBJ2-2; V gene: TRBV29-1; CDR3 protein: CSVGRRNTGELFF
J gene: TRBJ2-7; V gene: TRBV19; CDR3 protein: CASRPGSILYEQYF
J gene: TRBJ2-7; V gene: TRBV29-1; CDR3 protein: CSVRGSYEQYF
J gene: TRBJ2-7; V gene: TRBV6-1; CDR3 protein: CASSEAGPYEQYF